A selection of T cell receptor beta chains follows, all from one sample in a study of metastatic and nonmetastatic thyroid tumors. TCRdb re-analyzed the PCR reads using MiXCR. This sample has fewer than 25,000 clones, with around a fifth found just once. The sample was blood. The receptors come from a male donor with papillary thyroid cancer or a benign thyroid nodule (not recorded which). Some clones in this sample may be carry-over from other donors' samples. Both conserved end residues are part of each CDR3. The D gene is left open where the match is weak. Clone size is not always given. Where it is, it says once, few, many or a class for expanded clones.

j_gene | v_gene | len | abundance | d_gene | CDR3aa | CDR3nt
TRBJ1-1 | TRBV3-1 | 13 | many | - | CASKYTESSEAFF | TGTGCCAGCAAATACACAGAATCCTCTGAAGCTTTCTTT
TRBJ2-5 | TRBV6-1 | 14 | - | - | CASSRDGARETQYF | TGTGCCAGCAGTCGGGACGGAGCGCGGGAGACCCAGTACTTC
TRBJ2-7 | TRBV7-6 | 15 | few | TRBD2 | CASSPQSSGSYEQYF | TGTGCCAGCAGCCCCCAGTCTAGCGGTAGCTACGAGCAGTACTTC
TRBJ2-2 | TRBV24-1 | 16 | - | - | CATSDRVAGTPGELFF | TGTGCCACCAGTGACCGAGTGGCAGGGACGCCCGGGGAGCTGTTTTTT
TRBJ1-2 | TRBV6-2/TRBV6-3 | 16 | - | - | CASSFGAGRSDYGYTF | TGTGCCAGCAGTTTCGGCGCTGGCAGGTCCGACTATGGCTACACCTTC
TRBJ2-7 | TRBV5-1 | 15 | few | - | CASSSVGPVHYEQYF | TGCGCCAGCAGCTCCGTGGGGCCAGTACATTACGAGCAGTACTTC
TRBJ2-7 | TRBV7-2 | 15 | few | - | CASSSRGGGPYEQYF | TGTGCCAGCAGCTCCAGAGGTGGAGGGCCCTACGAGCAGTACTTC
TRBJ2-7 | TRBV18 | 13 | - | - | CASSRDKDAEQYF | TGTGCCAGCTCACGGGACAAGGACGCCGAGCAGTACTTC
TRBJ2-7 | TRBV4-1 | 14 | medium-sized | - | CASSQDPSSYEQYF | TGCGCCAGCAGCCAAGATCCCAGCTCCTACGAGCAGTACTTC
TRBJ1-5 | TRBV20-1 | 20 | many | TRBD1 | CSASPSKGGSTPYSNQPQHF | TGCAGTGCTAGCCCCTCAAAAGGGGGCTCAACACCATATAGCAATCAGCCCCAGCATTTT
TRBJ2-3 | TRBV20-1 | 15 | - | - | CSARTDSASTDTQYF | TGCAGTGCTAGGACAGACAGCGCTAGCACAGATACGCAGTATTTT
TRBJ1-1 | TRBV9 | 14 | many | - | CASSAGGDYTEAFF | TGTGCCAGCAGCGCCGGCGGAGATTACACTGAAGCTTTCTTT
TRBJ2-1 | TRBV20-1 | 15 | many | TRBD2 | CSALATSGAYNEQFF | TGCAGTGCCCTCGCGACTAGCGGAGCCTACAATGAGCAGTTCTTC
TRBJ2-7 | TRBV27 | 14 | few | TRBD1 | CASKPGQEFVEQYF | TGTGCCAGCAAACCGGGACAGGAGTTCGTAGAGCAGTACTTC
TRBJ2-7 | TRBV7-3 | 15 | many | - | CASSLFSGSGGEQYF | TGTGCCAGCAGCTTATTTTCTGGATCCGGCGGGGAGCAGTACTTC
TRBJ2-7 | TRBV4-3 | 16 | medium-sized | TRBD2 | CASSQVLADSSYEQYF | TGCGCCAGCAGCCAAGTACTAGCGGACAGCTCCTACGAGCAGTACTTC
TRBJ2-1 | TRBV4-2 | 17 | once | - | CASSQDLGTCQGGKQFF | TGTGCCAGCAGCCAGGATTTGGGGACCTGTCAGGGGGGAAAGCAGTTCTTC
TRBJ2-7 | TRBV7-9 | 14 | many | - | CASSPSLTLGEQYF | TGTGCCAGCAGCCCGAGTTTGACCCTTGGGGAGCAGTACTTC
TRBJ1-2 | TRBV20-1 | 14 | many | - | CSARDRSDSYGYTF | TGCAGTGCTAGAGATCGGAGTGACTCCTATGGCTACACCTTC
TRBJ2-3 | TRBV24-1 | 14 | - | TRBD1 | CATRRQGGADTQYF | TGTGCCACCAGACGACAGGGCGGAGCAGATACGCAGTATTTT
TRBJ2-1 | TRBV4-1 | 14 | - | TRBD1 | CASSRDRTYNEQFF | TGCGCCAGCAGCCGGGACAGGACATACAATGAGCAGTTCTTC
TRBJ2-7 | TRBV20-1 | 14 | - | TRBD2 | CIAILPSGSYEQYF | TGCATTGCTATCCTCCCTAGCGGGAGCTACGAGCAGTACTTC
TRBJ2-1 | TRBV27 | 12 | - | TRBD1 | CASSQGVGEQFF | TGTGCCAGCAGCCAGGGGGTCGGTGAGCAGTTCTTC
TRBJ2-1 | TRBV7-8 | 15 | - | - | CASSLRDGRVYEQFF | TGTGCCAGCAGCTTACGAGACGGCAGGGTGTATGAGCAGTTCTTC
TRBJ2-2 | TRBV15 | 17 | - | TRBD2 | CATSSGERDLDTGDLFF | TGTGCCACCAGCAGCGGGGAGCGGGATCTGGACACCGGGGATCTGTTTTTT
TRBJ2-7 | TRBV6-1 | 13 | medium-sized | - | CASNARGPYEQYF | TGTGCCAGCAACGCCAGGGGCCCGTACGAGCAGTACTTC
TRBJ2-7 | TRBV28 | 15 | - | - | CASSPFEDSSYEQYF | TGTGCCAGCAGTCCGTTTGAGGACAGCTCCTACGAGCAGTACTTC
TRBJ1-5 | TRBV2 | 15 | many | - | CASSDDIASNQPQHF | TGTGCCAGCAGTGATGACATTGCAAGCAATCAGCCCCAGCATTTT
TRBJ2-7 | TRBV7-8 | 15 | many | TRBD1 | CASSWGQPDSYEQYF | TGTGCCAGCAGCTGGGGACAGCCGGACTCCTACGAGCAGTACTTC
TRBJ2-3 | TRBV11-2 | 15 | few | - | CASSTGQRGRDTQYF | TGTGCCAGCAGCACCGGGCAGAGGGGGAGGGATACGCAGTATTTT
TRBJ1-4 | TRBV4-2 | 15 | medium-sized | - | CASSQDWDGREKLFF | TGTGCCAGCAGCCAAGATTGGGATGGGAGGGAAAAACTGTTTTTT
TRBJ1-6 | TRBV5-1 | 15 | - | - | CASSLDRFFNSPLHF | TGCGCCAGCAGCTTGGACAGGTTCTTTAATTCACCCCTCCACTTT
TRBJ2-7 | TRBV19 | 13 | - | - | CASSVSQGYEQYF | TGTGCCAGTAGTGTGTCACAGGGATACGAGCAGTACTTC
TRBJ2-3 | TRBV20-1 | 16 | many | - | CSARALLRLSTDTQYF | TGCAGTGCTAGGGCCCTACTTAGACTGAGCACAGATACGCAGTATTTT
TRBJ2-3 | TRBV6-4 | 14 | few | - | CASSGGASTDTQYF | TGTGCCAGCAGTGGCGGGGCGAGCACAGATACGCAGTATTTT
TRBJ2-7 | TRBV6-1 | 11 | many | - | CASSQGSEQYF | TGTGCCAGCAGCCAGGGGTCCGAGCAGTACTTC
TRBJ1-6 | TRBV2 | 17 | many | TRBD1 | CASSYVQTGGYNSPLHF | TGTGCCAGCAGTTACGTACAAACAGGGGGCTATAATTCACCCCTCCACTTT
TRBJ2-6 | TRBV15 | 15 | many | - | CATSRHTSGANVLTF | TGTGCCACCAGCAGACACACCTCTGGGGCCAACGTCCTGACTTTC
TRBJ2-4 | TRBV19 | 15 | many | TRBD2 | CASSAQAGVGNIQYF | TGTGCCAGTAGTGCGCAAGCGGGAGTTGGAAACATTCAGTACTTC
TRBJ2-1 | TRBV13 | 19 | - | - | CASSAVFFGSPRVYNEQFF | TGTGCCAGCAGCGCCGTTTTTTTTGGGAGCCCCCGGGTATACAATGAGCAGTTCTTC
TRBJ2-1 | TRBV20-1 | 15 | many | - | CSARERTRGYNEQFF | TGCAGTGCTAGAGAAAGGACTAGGGGGTACAATGAGCAGTTCTTC
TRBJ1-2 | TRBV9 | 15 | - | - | CASSVHGDVNYGYTF | TGTGCCAGCAGCGTCCACGGGGACGTCAACTATGGCTACACCTTC
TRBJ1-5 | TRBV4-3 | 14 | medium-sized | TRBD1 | CASSQDNRGQPQHF | TGCGCCAGCAGCCAAGATAACAGGGGTCAGCCCCAGCATTTT
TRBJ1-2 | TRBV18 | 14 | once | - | CASSPGGAHGGYTF | TGTGCCAGCTCACCGGGGGGGGCCCACGGTGGCTACACCTTC
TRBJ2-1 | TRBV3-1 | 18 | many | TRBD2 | CASSQRLAGQGGSNEQFF | TGTGCCAGCAGCCAAAGGCTAGCGGGACAAGGGGGGTCGAATGAGCAGTTCTTC
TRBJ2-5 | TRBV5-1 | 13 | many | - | CASSFGVEETQYF | TGCGCCAGCAGCTTTGGGGTGGAAGAGACCCAGTACTTC
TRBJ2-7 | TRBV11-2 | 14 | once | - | CASSFSGITYEQYF | TGTGCCAGCAGCTTTTCCGGGATCACCTACGAGCAGTACTTC
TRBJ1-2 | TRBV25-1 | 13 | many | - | CASSDQDRYGYTF | TGTGCCAGCAGTGACCAGGACCGGTATGGCTACACCTTC
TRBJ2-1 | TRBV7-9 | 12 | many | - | CASSPNYNEQFF | TGTGCCAGCAGCCCGAACTACAATGAGCAGTTCTTC